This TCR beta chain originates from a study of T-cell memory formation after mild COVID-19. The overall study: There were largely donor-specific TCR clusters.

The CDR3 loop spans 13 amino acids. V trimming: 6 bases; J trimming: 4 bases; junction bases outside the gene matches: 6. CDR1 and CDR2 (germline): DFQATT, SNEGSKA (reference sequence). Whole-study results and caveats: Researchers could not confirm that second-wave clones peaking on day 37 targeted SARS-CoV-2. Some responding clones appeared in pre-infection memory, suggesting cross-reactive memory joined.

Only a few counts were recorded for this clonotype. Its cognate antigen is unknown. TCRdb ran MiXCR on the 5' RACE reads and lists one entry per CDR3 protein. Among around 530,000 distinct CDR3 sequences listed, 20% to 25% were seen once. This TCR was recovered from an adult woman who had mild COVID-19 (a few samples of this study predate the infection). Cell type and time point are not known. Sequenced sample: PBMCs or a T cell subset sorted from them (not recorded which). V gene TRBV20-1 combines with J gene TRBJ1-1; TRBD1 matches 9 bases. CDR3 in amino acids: CSARTGAGTEAFF. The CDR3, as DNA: TGCAGTGCAAGGACAGGGGCCGGCACTGAAGCTTTCTTT.